This T cell receptor beta chain was profiled in a study of T cell clonotyping in hematopoietic cell transplantation. Background on the study: Recipient samples before transplant were obtained post-cytoreduction.

Study-wide findings and caveats: Without cell sorting, CD4 versus CD8 contributions remain unresolved. Few recipient clonotypes overlapped donors; over 97% were de novo at given depth.

Sequenced by immunoSEQ multiplex PCR; TCRdb stores in-frame clones only, minus some. The table shows 15,000 to 20,000 clones, with around three quarters occurring only once. The germline gives CDR1 MNHNY, CDR2 SVGAGI (reference sequence). The CDR3 runs 12 residues. Between the trimmed V and J ends, which lost 2 bases and 8 bases, there was a span of 9 bases. Time point here: recipient sample about 28 days before transplant, after cytoreduction. A word on this clone: Antigen specificity is unknown.

This chain joins TRBV6-6 and TRBJ1-2; weak D call: TRBD1 (6 bases). This receptor was obtained from a man in his fifties or sixties with acute myeloid leukemia. Some clones in this sample may be carry-over from other donors' samples. The sample was peripheral blood mononuclear cells, taken before stem cell transplant. In DNA, the CDR3 is TGTGCCAGCAGTTACGGGGGCGAGGGCTACACCTTC. Its translation is CASSYGGEGYTF.